Below, 4 T cell receptor beta chains from the same sample are listed, as sequenced in a study of somatic mutations in cytotoxic T cells in rheumatoid arthritis. The data were produced by immunoSEQ multiplex PCR, yet TCRdb's version contains in-frame clones alone and is incomplete. The data show 11,000 to 15,000 clones, just over 90% seen once. Material: CD4+ T cells sorted from blood. These receptors all come from a man aged 70 or older with rheumatoid arthritis.

This sequence joins TRBV7-9 and TRBJ1-1; TRBD1 is a possible D gene (5 bases). Trimming shortened V by 2 bases and J by 5 bases, and 12 bases separated the two germline ends. The CDR3 runs to 14 residues. In germline, CDR1 is SEHNR, CDR2 FQNEAQ (reference sequence). The CDR3 loop is CASSLLTDRTEAFF. The CDR3 nucleotides read TGTGCCAGCAGCTTATTGACAGATCGGACTGAAGCTTTCTTT. Together with reference TRBV7-9 and TRBJ1-1, the CDR3 gives the full variable domain: DTGVSQNPRHKITKRGQNVTFRCDPISEHNRLYWYRQTLGQGPEFLTYFQNEAQLEKSRLLSDRFSAERPKGSFSTLEIQRTEQGDSAMYLCASSLLTDRTEAFFGQGTRLTVV.

This chain uses TRBV6-6 with TRBJ1-6, with D hard to call. The germline CDR1 and CDR2 sequences are MNHNY and SVGAGI (reference sequence). The CDR3 sequence is 14 residues long. The V gene lost 2 bases and the J gene lost 7 bases, with 9 bases spanning the gap. This chain's CDR3 is CASSYASRNSPLHF. CDR3 in DNA: TGTGCCAGCAGTTACGCAAGTCGGAATTCACCCCTCCACTTT.

This clone has more than one count but fewer than ten. J is TRBJ1-2 and V is TRBV29-1; 7 positions agree with TRBD1. Germline CDR1 SQVTM, CDR2 ANQGSEA. This CDR3 contains 13 residues. V dropped 7 bases and J dropped 0; count of bases not matched to a gene: 5. The CDR3 DNA reads TGCAGCGCCCGGACAGGTTCTAACTATGGCTACACCTTC. This translates into CSARTGSNYGYTF.

This chain links TRBV10-1 with TRBJ2-7; possible D gene TRBD1, 6 bases. Germline CDR1 reads WNHNN; CDR2 reads SYGVQD (reference sequence). The V end was cut by 7 bases, the J end by 5 bases, with 15 bases between. CDR3 size: 13 residues. CDR3 loop: CASIIGRGNEQYF. The DNA for the CDR3 is TGCGCCAGCATTATAGGCAGGGGCAACGAGCAGTACTTC.